Below are 12 T cell receptor beta chains sequenced from a single sample in a study of blood T cell repertoires in COVID-19 (dated by TCRdb to the early 2020s). The library was produced with the immunoSEQ multiplex PCR assay. TCRdb limited this immuneACCESS table to in-frame rearrangements with V and J called. A share of clones is missing; checked studies link under half to unresolved V genes, and the rest is unexplained. For this sample the table gives about 290,000 clones, of which about 89% were detected only once. Of the sample, about 1.7% falls within the top ten clones. The sequenced sample was PBMCs or T cells enriched from blood (not recorded which). Receptor source: a middle-aged woman who had recovered from COVID-19.

V and J are TRBV4-2 and TRBJ2-7; 10 nucleotides agree with TRBD1. The CDR3 sequence is 14 residues long. Germline V CDR1 and CDR2: LGHNA, YNFKEQ. The trim removed 1 base at V and 5 bases at J, leaving 2 bases unmatched. CDR3 loop: CASSQATGGHEQYF. CDR3 in DNA: TGTGCCAGCAGCCAAGCGACAGGGGGCCACGAGCAGTACTTC.

This clone showed up just once. This chain joins TRBV24-1 and TRBJ2-5; 8 bases line up with TRBD2. This CDR3 contains 15 residues. Losses at the gene ends were 8 bases for V and 5 bases for J; bases not matched to a gene: 12. Germline values: CDR1 KGHDR, CDR2 SFDVKD. The CDR3 DNA follows: TGTGCCACCACCGCCGGAGCGGGAGCGGCGGAGACCCAGTACTTC. Encoded protein: CATTAGAGAAETQYF.

The genes are TRBV18 and TRBJ2-7; TRBD2 matches 10 bases. This CDR3 contains 17 residues. Losses at the gene ends were 2 bases for V and 1 base for J; bases not matched to a gene: 8. Germline V lookup: CDR1 KGHSH, CDR2 LQKENI. DNA for the CDR3: TGTGCCAGCTCACCAGTCCGCGGACTAGCGGTTTCCTACGAGCAGTACTTC. Its translation is CASSPVRGLAVSYEQYF. Complete variable domain (other parts from reference TRBV18 and TRBJ2-7): NAGVMQNPRHLVRRRGQEARLRCSPMKGHSHVYWYRQLPEEGLKFMVYLQKENIIDESGMPKERFSAEFPKEGPSILRIQQVVRGDSAAYFCASSPVRGLAVSYEQYFGPGTRLTVT.

The gene calls are TRBV28 and TRBJ2-1; 11 nucleotides align to TRBD2. J was trimmed by 9 bases and V by 2 bases; bases with no gene match: 3. The CDR3 has 14 amino acids. Germline lookup yields CDR1 MDHEN and CDR2 SYDVKM. CDR3 in amino acids: CASSLTGLAVEQFF. CDR3 bases: TGTGCCAGCAGTTTAACGGGACTAGCGGTTGAGCAGTTCTTC.

The genes are TRBV14 and TRBJ1-1, with 9 nucleotides matching TRBD1. Germline trimming cut 1 base from V and 1 base from J; bases unmatched to any gene: 7. Germline CDR1 reads SGHDN; CDR2 reads FVKESK. This CDR3 contains 17 residues. The CDR3: CASSQGGLGQGNTEAFF. CDR3 in DNA: TGTGCCAGCAGCCAAGGCGGGCTGGGACAGGGGAACACTGAAGCTTTCTTT.

As for this clone: This sample includes further DNA sequences coding for the same CDR3. The V gene is TRBV12-3 or TRBV12-4, the J gene TRBJ1-2, with D perhaps matching TRBD1 (5 bases). The V end lost 3 bases, the J end lost 8 bases, and 10 bases lay between the germline ends. This CDR3 has 12 amino acids. CDR3 region: CASSFRGGGYTF. Written as DNA, the CDR3 is TGTGCCAGCAGTTTTCGGGGGGGAGGCTACACCTTC.

The chain recombines TRBV7-3 with TRBJ1-6, with D unclear. Trimming cost V 5 bases and J 4 bases, with 9 bases left between them. Germline V gene lookup returns CDR1 SGHTA and CDR2 FQGTGA. The CDR3 is 14 amino acids. The CDR3 DNA reads as TGTGCCAGCAGCCGCGGGCCATATAATTCACCCCTCCACTTT. Its translation is CASSRGPYNSPLHF.

The chain couples TRBV30 to TRBJ1-3; no clear D gene. V was trimmed by 0 bases and J by 1 base, leaving 7 bases between them. CDR3 length: 14 amino acids. Germline lookup yields CDR1 GTSNPN and CDR2 SVGIG (reference sequence). The CDR3 here is CAWSVRGSGNTIYF. CDR3 DNA sequence: TGTGCCTGGAGTGTGCGGGGATCTGGAAACACCATATATTTT.

The rearrangement uses TRBV5-8 and TRBJ2-2; tentatively, D is TRBD2 (5 bases). Germline lookup yields CDR1 SGHTS and CDR2 YDEGEE. This CDR3 has 12 residues. The V end was cut by 9 bases, the J end by 4 bases, with 10 bases between. CDR3 nucleotide sequence: TGTGCCACCGGTAGCGTCACCGGGGAGCTGTTTTTT. Protein sequence: CATGSVTGELFF.

The CDR3: CASSLGAGPPYGYTF. CDR3 DNA sequence: TGCGCCAGCAGCTTGGGGGCAGGGCCTCCCTATGGCTACACCTTC. V and J are TRBV5-1 and TRBJ1-2; the D gene is possibly TRBD1 (5 bases). V lost 0 bases, J lost 4 bases, and 13 bases lay in between. CDR1 and CDR2 from the germline V gene are SGHRS and YFSETQ. The CDR3 is made up of 15 amino acids.

V and J are TRBV30 and TRBJ2-3; the D is unclear. V was trimmed by 4 bases and J by 4 bases, leaving 9 bases between them. Germline CDR1 is GTSNPN and CDR2 is SVGIG (reference sequence). The CDR3 is 12 residues long. The CDR3 DNA follows: TGTGCCTGGAAGGAAGCGCCAGATACGCAGTATTTT. Its protein is CAWKEAPDTQYF. The whole variable domain, filled in from reference TRBV30 and TRBJ2-3, reads SQTIHQWPATLVQPVGSPLSLECTVEGTSNPNLYWYRQAAGRGLQLLFYSVGIGQISSEVPQNLSASRPQDRQFILSSKKLLLSDSGFYLCAWKEAPDTQYFGPGTRLTVL.

Here the CDR3 DNA reads TGTGCCAGCACTTTCCCCCCCTCCTACGAGCAGTACTTC. Its protein product is CASTFPPSYEQYF. The chain uses TRBV6-5 and TRBJ2-7; D gene ambiguous. CDR3 length equals 13 residues. Germline V gene data show CDR1 as MNHEY and CDR2 as SVGAGI. V gave up 7 bases and J gave up 0 bases, with 10 bases separating them.